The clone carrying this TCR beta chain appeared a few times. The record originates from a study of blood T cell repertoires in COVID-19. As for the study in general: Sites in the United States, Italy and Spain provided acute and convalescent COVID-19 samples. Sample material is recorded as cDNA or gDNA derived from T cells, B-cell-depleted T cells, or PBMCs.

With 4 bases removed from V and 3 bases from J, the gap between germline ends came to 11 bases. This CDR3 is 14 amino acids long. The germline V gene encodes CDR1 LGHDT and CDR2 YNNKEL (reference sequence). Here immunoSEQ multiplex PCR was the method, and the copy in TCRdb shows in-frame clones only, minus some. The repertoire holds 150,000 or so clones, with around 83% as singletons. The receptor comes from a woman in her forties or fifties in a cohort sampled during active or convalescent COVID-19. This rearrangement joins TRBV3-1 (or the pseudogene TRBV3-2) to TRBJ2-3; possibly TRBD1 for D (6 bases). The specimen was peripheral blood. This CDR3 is CASSPHRETDTQYF. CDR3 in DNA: TGTGCCAGCAGCCCCCACAGGGAAACAGATACGCAGTATTTT.